A selection of T cell receptor beta chains follows, all from one sample in a study of long-term antiretroviral therapy in people with HIV. Libraries were prepared by immunoSEQ multiplex PCR; TCRdb keeps only in-frame clonotypes and omits some of them. There are 15,000 or so clones in the sample; over 70% occur only once, and roughly 15% lies in the top ten. The sample was unsorted PBMCs, taken 1.2 years before starting antiretroviral therapy. These receptor sequences come from a man aged 25-40 years with HIV. The CDR3 runs from the conserved cysteine through the conserved F or W. Each record gives: clone size, J gene, D gene, V gene, CDR3 DNA, CDR3 protein. D genes are given only for firm matches. Clone size is stated in some rows and not others, as once, few, many or a class when expanded.

NA	TRBJ2-5	NA	TRBV5-4	TGTGCCAGCAGCTTGGATGAGCCAGTAATTCAAGAGACCCAGTACTTC	CASSLDEPVIQETQYF
NA	TRBJ1-1	NA	TRBV7-8	TGTGCCAGCAGCTTAGATACTGACACTGAAGCTTTCTTT	CASSLDTDTEAFF
NA	TRBJ2-1	NA	TRBV7-2	TGTGCCAGCAGCAACCCGCAAGAAGGGCAGTTCTTC	CASSNPQEGQFF
NA	TRBJ2-3	TRBD2	TRBV27	TGTGCCAGCAGTCAGGGACTAGGCTTCACAGATACGCAGTATTTT	CASSQGLGFTDTQYF
NA	TRBJ2-1	NA	TRBV19	TGTGCCAGTAAAAACCCCCTAGACTCCTACAATGAGCAGTTCTTC	CASKNPLDSYNEQFF
once	TRBJ2-7	NA	TRBV18	TGTGCCAGCTCACAAACCCCGACGGGGCGGGAGCAGTACTTC	CASSQTPTGREQYF
NA	TRBJ1-1	NA	TRBV6-5	TGTGCCAGCAAGGGATGGACCACTGAAGCTTTCTTT	CASKGWTTEAFF
few	TRBJ2-1	TRBD2	TRBV9	TGTGCCAGCAGCTCAGGACTAGCGGACAATGAGCAGTTCTTC	CASSSGLADNEQFF
NA	TRBJ2-1	TRBD2	TRBV19	TGTGCCAGTAGTAGCGGGGGGGCCGTCAATGAGCAGTTCTTC	CASSSGGAVNEQFF
once	TRBJ1-2	NA	TRBV2	TGTGCCAGCAGTGAAGAGGCCTGGGCCAGGAACTATGGCTACACCTTC	CASSEEAWARNYGYTF
NA	TRBJ2-1	NA	TRBV9	TGTGCCAGCAGCGTAGAGGAGGGCCCGAGCTCCTACAATGAGCAGTTCTTC	CASSVEEGPSSYNEQFF
NA	TRBJ1-1	NA	TRBV6-5	TGTGCCAGCAGTTACTCGCAGGGGAGGACTGAAGCTTTCTTT	CASSYSQGRTEAFF
NA	TRBJ1-2	TRBD1	TRBV6-5	TGTGCCAGCAGGGCTGGACAGGGAGGCTATGGCTACACCTTC	CASRAGQGGYGYTF
NA	TRBJ1-3	NA	TRBV10-2	TGCGCCAGCAGTGAACACGGTACCCCTTCTGGAAACACCATATATTTT	CASSEHGTPSGNTIYF
NA	TRBJ2-7	NA	TRBV9	TGTGCCAGCGCCTCGACGGGGAACGCGTACGAGCAGTACTTC	CASASTGNAYEQYF
NA	TRBJ1-1	NA	TRBV5-1	TGCGCCAGCAGCTCCGAAGTACTAAACACTGAAGCTTTCTTT	CASSSEVLNTEAFF
NA	TRBJ2-2	TRBD1	TRBV5-1	TGCGCCAGCAGCTTGGGGGAAACAGGGGTTAACACCGGGGAGCTGTTTTTT	CASSLGETGVNTGELFF
NA	TRBJ2-7	TRBD1	TRBV7-6	TGTGCCAGCAGCACCACAGGGGACCACGAGCAGTACTTC	CASSTTGDHEQYF
NA	TRBJ1-5	NA	TRBV6-6	TGTGCCAGCAGTTACGAGGAGCAGCCCCAGCATTTT	CASSYEEQPQHF
NA	TRBJ2-5	NA	TRBV5-1	TGCGCCAGCAGCTTGGCCGGAAGCGTGATGGGGAGGGAGACCCAGTACTTC	CASSLAGSVMGRETQYF
NA	TRBJ1-2	NA	TRBV27	TGTGCCAGCAGTCTCAAGGGGGGTAACTATGGCTACACCTTC	CASSLKGGNYGYTF
NA	TRBJ2-1	TRBD2	TRBV6-1	TGTGCCAGCAGTGGCCACGTTAGCGGGTATCCAAATGAGCAGTTCTTC	CASSGHVSGYPNEQFF
NA	TRBJ2-7	NA	TRBV10-3	TGTGCCATCAGTGAAATGTTAGGGAGGGAGCAGTACTTC	CAISEMLGREQYF
NA	TRBJ2-1	TRBD2	TRBV4-1	TGCGCCAGCAGCCAAGATCCTACTAGCGGGAGGATCAATGAGCAGTTCTTC	CASSQDPTSGRINEQFF
NA	TRBJ2-2	NA	TRBV27	TGTGCCAGCAGTTTTTACACCGGGGAGCTGTTTTTT	CASSFYTGELFF
NA	TRBJ2-5	NA	TRBV28	TGTGCCAGCCGCCCGACGGAGCAAGAGACCCAGTACTTC	CASRPTEQETQYF
NA	TRBJ2-7	TRBD2	TRBV5-1	TGCGCCAGCAGCCCTCGGACTAGCGGGTCCTACGAGCAGTACTTC	CASSPRTSGSYEQYF
NA	TRBJ2-3	TRBD2	TRBV29-1	TGCAGCGTCCCCTCGCCGGGAGGGTTCGCAGATACGCAGTATTTT	CSVPSPGGFADTQYF
few	TRBJ1-6	TRBD1	TRBV9	TGTGCCAGCAGCGCCCGACAGGGAGAGAATTCACCCCTCCACTTT	CASSARQGENSPLHF
NA	TRBJ1-4	NA	TRBV13	TGTGCCAGCAGCAAAGGGGTAATGTCTGAAAAACTGTTTTTT	CASSKGVMSEKLFF
NA	TRBJ1-5	NA	TRBV28	TGTGCCAGCACCCCCCAGGGGAGAAGGGATCAGCCCCAGCATTTT	CASTPQGRRDQPQHF
NA	TRBJ2-2	TRBD1	TRBV6-6	TGTGCCAGCAGGGGGACAGGGGTCGGGGAGCTGTTTTTT	CASRGTGVGELFF
NA	TRBJ2-2	TRBD1	TRBV11-2	TGTGCCAGCAGCTTAACAGGGGGCCGAACCGGGGAGCTGTTTTTT	CASSLTGGRTGELFF
few	TRBJ2-2	NA	TRBV7-6	TGTGCCAGCAGCTCCGAGCCGGGCCCCGGGGAGCTGTTTTTT	CASSSEPGPGELFF
NA	TRBJ2-2	NA	TRBV7-6	TGTGCCAGCAGCTTGGGGTACGGTACCGGGGAGCTGTTTTTT	CASSLGYGTGELFF
NA	TRBJ1-1	TRBD1	TRBV6-5	TGTGCCAGCAGGACAGGGTTTACTGAAGCTTTCTTT	CASRTGFTEAFF
NA	TRBJ1-1	NA	TRBV11-2	TGTGCCAGCAGCTTAGATCAGGTGAACACTGAAGCTTTCTTT	CASSLDQVNTEAFF
NA	TRBJ2-1	NA	TRBV20-1	TGCAGTGCTAGCGGATACAATGAGCAGTTCTTC	CSASGYNEQFF
NA	TRBJ1-1	NA	TRBV29-1	TGCAGCGTAATGACAGGACGGGTGAACACTGAAGCTTTCTTT	CSVMTGRVNTEAFF
NA	TRBJ1-1	NA	TRBV9	TGTGCCAGCAGCGTAGGGCAGGGGATTTTGAACACTGAAGCTTTCTTT	CASSVGQGILNTEAFF
NA	TRBJ2-7	TRBD2	TRBV9	TGTGCCAGCAGCGGACGTGCCGGGACTAGCGGCTCCTACGAGCAGTACTTC	CASSGRAGTSGSYEQYF
few	TRBJ1-1	TRBD1	TRBV4-1	TGCGCCAGCAGCCAACCTACTTTAGGAGGGGGCTACGAAGCTTTCTTT	CASSQPTLGGGYEAFF
NA	TRBJ1-5	NA	TRBV10-3	TGTGCCACCAGGCCTACGGGGGAAGGAACGCAGCCCCAGCATTTT	CATRPTGEGTQPQHF
NA	TRBJ2-7	NA	TRBV14	TGTGCCAGCAGCCAGGCCTACGGAGCTTACGAGCAGTACTTC	CASSQAYGAYEQYF
once	TRBJ2-7	NA	TRBV30	TGTGCCTGGACCGTCGGGACATTCCACTACGAGCAGTACTTC	CAWTVGTFHYEQYF
NA	TRBJ1-5	TRBD1	TRBV28	TGTGCCGGACAGGGAAAAGGTCAGCCCCAGCATTTT	CAGQGKGQPQHF
few	TRBJ2-7	TRBD1	TRBV19	TGTGCCAGTAGTTGGGGGACAGAATCCTACGAGCAGTACTTC	CASSWGTESYEQYF
NA	TRBJ1-4	NA	TRBV2	TGTGCCAGCAGTGGATGGACAACTAATGAAAAACTGTTTTTT	CASSGWTTNEKLFF
once	TRBJ2-7	NA	TRBV18	TGTGCCAGCTCACCCCGGGGGCCAGACTACGAGCAGTACTTC	CASSPRGPDYEQYF
NA	TRBJ1-4	NA	TRBV6-4	TGTGCCAGCAGCTCATTACAGGATGGGCGTGAAAAACTGTTTTTT	CASSSLQDGREKLFF
NA	TRBJ2-7	TRBD1	TRBV19	TGTGCCAGTAGTATAGCCCAGGACAGGGGACACGAGCAGTACTTC	CASSIAQDRGHEQYF
once	TRBJ2-5	NA	TRBV5-4	TGTGCCAGCAGCTCCAGGGAGTACCAAGAGACCCAGTACTTC	CASSSREYQETQYF